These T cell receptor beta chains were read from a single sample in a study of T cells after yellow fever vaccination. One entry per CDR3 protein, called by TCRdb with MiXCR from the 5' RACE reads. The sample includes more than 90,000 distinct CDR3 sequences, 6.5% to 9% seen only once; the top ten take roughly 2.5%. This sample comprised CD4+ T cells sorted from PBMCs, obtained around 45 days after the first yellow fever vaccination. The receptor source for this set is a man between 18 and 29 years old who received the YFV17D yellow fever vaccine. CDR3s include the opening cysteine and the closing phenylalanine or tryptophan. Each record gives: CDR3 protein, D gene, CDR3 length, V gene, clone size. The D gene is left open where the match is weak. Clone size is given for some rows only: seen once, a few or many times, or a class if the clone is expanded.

CASSHRFDGNEQFF,-,14,TRBV5-1,many
CAIKRWEGLLSGANVLTF,TRBD2,18,TRBV10-3,many
CASSPGLAGGRGTDTQYF,TRBD2,18,TRBV19,-
CSAREGQGEGYTF,-,13,TRBV20-1,many
CATSEQGARDTDTQYF,TRBD1,16,TRBV24-1,many
CAWSAREDQPQHF,-,13,TRBV30,many
CASSSGQPMIEAFF,TRBD1,14,TRBV13,many
CASSSSRWNTEAFF,-,14,TRBV7-2,few
CASSLTTSEQYF,-,12,TRBV7-2,few
CASSLLAGENEQFF,TRBD2,14,TRBV5-1,many
CASSYSGTGLGNTIYF,TRBD1,16,TRBV6-5,many
CASSSTGGRYQPQHF,-,15,TRBV28,-
CASSGTGVDEQFF,TRBD1,13,TRBV6-1,many
CASSLTSSYEQYF,-,13,TRBV7-2,many
CASGGGSGATNEKLFF,-,16,TRBV9,many
CSAGVSGNTIYF,-,12,TRBV29-1,few
CASSLRSDTEAFF,-,13,TRBV7-9,many
CASSGRTGDYGYTF,TRBD1,14,TRBV5-6,many
CASSERRDSYEQYF,-,14,TRBV10-1,many
CATSRAWDEQYF,-,12,TRBV15,many
CASSDRDLYQETQYF,-,15,TRBV6-1,-
CSARQGGNSPLHF,-,13,TRBV20-1,many
CASSQVENYGYTF,-,13,TRBV3-1,-
CSVGIGGRNTQYF,-,13,TRBV29-1,many
CASSLRAQETQYF,-,13,TRBV7-2,many
CASNLGQGVTDTQYF,TRBD1,15,TRBV28,many
CASSTDTSSYNEQFF,-,15,TRBV19,many
CASSLKSTDILLRTGELFF,-,19,TRBV5-1,many
CAISDGFGNYGYTF,-,14,TRBV10-3,few
CASSTDSRDEFF,-,12,TRBV18,many
CASSLESGDPSTDTQYF,-,17,TRBV7-6,many
CASSQGTAETYGYTF,-,15,TRBV3-2,-
CASSLGGGSNEQFF,TRBD2,14,TRBV5-1,many
CASSPTLSLSISPQHF,-,16,TRBV7-8,many
CASGYTGGGYGYTF,TRBD1,14,TRBV6-1,few
CASRRFPGNTIYF,-,13,TRBV5-1,many
CASSLGHTEAFF,-,12,TRBV12-3/TRBV12-4,many
CASSQDRNTEAFF,-,13,TRBV4-3,medium-sized
CASSQDISLNEQFF,-,14,TRBV14,many
CASSEDWRGTQYF,-,13,TRBV12-3/TRBV12-4,few
CASLVRGSGNTIYF,-,14,TRBV12-3/TRBV12-4,many
CASSQGSQETQYF,-,13,TRBV3-1,-
CASNPVGGVETQYF,-,14,TRBV2,many
CSAEKPGGTRGYTF,-,14,TRBV20-1,many
CASSLRTLEDTQYF,-,14,TRBV7-2,many
CASHTGALNTGELFF,-,15,TRBV19,many
CASSLDPQLTREQYF,-,15,TRBV7-2,few
CASSGGGTARYEQYF,TRBD2,15,TRBV5-6,many
CASSLGTSGRNEQFF,TRBD2,15,TRBV5-1,many
CASSIWRAGPQHF,-,13,TRBV19,-
CASKISGGAYEQYF,-,14,TRBV12-3/TRBV12-4,-
CASSLGGQGNEQFF,TRBD1,14,TRBV5-1,many
CASSQADRGGNEQFF,TRBD1,15,TRBV3-1,-
CASSLGGGGGSPLHF,TRBD1,15,TRBV7-2,many
CASSLFPPQGARDYGYTF,TRBD1,18,TRBV5-6,few
CASRLGRGPDTQYF,-,14,TRBV7-2,many
CASSEYGAYEQYF,-,13,TRBV2,many
CASSLGVSEKLFF,-,13,TRBV7-6,many
CSIAGISSYNEQFF,-,14,TRBV29-1,many
CSALGLAGGPMNEQFF,TRBD2,16,TRBV20-1,many